Each of the 15 T cell receptor beta chains below was sequenced from the same sample in a study of T cells in localized non-small cell lung cancer. The assay was immunoSEQ multiplex PCR, and TCRdb's table has in-frame clones only and misses some. The sample yields 70,000 to 100,000 clones, approximately 91% seen once. Sequencing was performed on PBMCs, taken before any cancer treatment. These receptors all come from a woman aged 35-70 years with stage II squamous cell lung carcinoma.

The rearrangement links TRBV11-2 to TRBJ2-2, with a weak D call TRBD1 (6 bases). V shed 1 base and J shed 8 bases, with 11 bases lying between them. The CDR3 length is 14 residues. CDR1 and CDR2 from the germline V gene are SGHAT and FQNNGV. Here the CDR3 DNA reads TGTGCCAGCAGCTTAGTACAGGGAAAGGGGGAGCTGTTTTTT. Its translation: CASSLVQGKGELFF.

This chain uses TRBV4-2 with TRBJ1-1; 8 bases map to TRBD1. The length of the CDR3 is 15 residues. Trimming at V came to 1 base and at J to 4 bases, leaving 5 bases not matched to a gene. Germline V gene data show CDR1 as LGHNA and CDR2 as YNFKEQ. CDR3 nucleotide sequence: TGTGCCAGCAGCCAAGCCGTACAGGGGGGCACTGAAGCTTTCTTT. It yields the protein CASSQAVQGGTEAFF.

V usage is TRBV7-2 and J usage is TRBJ2-7; the match to TRBD2 covers 8 bases. Trimming at V came to 6 bases and at J to 4 bases, leaving 2 bases not matched to a gene. This CDR3 is 12 amino acids long. Germline V CDR1 and CDR2: SGHTA, FQGNSA. In DNA, the CDR3 is TGTGCCAGCAGTGCGGGGGGATACGAGCAGTACTTC. Amino acid sequence: CASSAGGYEQYF. Full variable domain (missing parts from reference TRBV7-2 and TRBJ2-7): GAGVSQSPSNKVTEKGKDVELRCDPISGHTALYWYRQSLGQGLEFLIYFQGNSAPDKSGLPSDRFSAERTGGSVSTLTIQRTQQEDSAVYLCASSAGGYEQYFGPGTRLTVT.

The chain combines TRBV5-6 with TRBJ2-5, with D possibly being TRBD1 (5 bases). This CDR3 region has 16 residues. The ends were cut back, 4 bases at V and 1 base at J, with 17 bases in the middle. Per germline, CDR1 SGHDT and CDR2 YYEEEE. CDR3 region: CASSPKGQGIQETQYF. The CDR3 DNA reads TGTGCCAGCAGCCCAAAAGGGCAGGGTATCCAAGAGACCCAGTACTTC.

The V call is TRBV6-1, the J call TRBJ1-5; TRBD1 is a possible D gene (6 bases). From germline, CDR1 is MNHNS and CDR2 SASEGT. V was trimmed by 3 bases and J by 4 bases, leaving 10 bases between them. This CDR3 spans 14 amino acids. CDR3 protein: CASSDRGGNQPQHF. In nucleotides, the CDR3 is TGTGCCAGCAGTGACAGGGGAGGTAATCAGCCCCAGCATTTT.

CDR3 sequence: CASRLDRIQEKLFF. The CDR3 region has the DNA TGTGCCAGCAGACTGGACCGAATCCAGGAGAAACTGTTTTTT. The chain employs TRBV2 and TRBJ1-4; no reliable D call. Germline CDR1 is SNHLY and CDR2 is FYNNEI. This CDR3 is built from 14 residues. V was cut by 6 bases and J by 11 bases, with 19 bases left in between. The variable domain in full, with the rest retrieved from reference TRBV2 and TRBJ1-4, is EPEVTQTPSHQVTQMGQEVILRCVPISNHLYFYWYRQILGQKVEFLVSFYNNEISEKSEIFDDQFSVERPDGSNFTLKIRSTKLEDSAMYFCASRLDRIQEKLFFGSGTQLSVL.

The V call is TRBV5-8, the J call TRBJ2-2, with TRBD1 matching 9 bases. Per the germline V gene, CDR1 is SGHTS and CDR2 is YDEGEE. The CDR3 totals 17 residues. J lost 3 bases, V lost 4 bases, and 10 bases had no gene match. For the CDR3, the DNA is TGTGCCAGCAGCGGGGACAGGGTACCCTCTCACACCGGGGAGCTGTTTTTT. Translation: CASSGDRVPSHTGELFF.

This clone was detected a few times. The CDR3 sequence is CASSPGTGGADQPQHF. DNA for the CDR3: TGTGCCAGCAGTCCCGGGACAGGGGGCGCGGATCAGCCCCAGCATTTT. The V gene is TRBV2, the J gene TRBJ1-5; 12 nucleotides align to TRBD1. This CDR3 has 16 amino acids. The V gene end was trimmed by 5 bases and the J gene end by 5 bases; junction bases not matched to a gene: 7. Looked up from germline, CDR1 is SNHLY and CDR2 is FYNNEI.

Concerning this clone itself: At the DNA level, this CDR3 is encoded by other sequences in the same sample as well. The chain has TRBV5-1 and TRBJ2-5; D could derive from TRBD1 or TRBD2 (5 bases each). Trimming took off 4 bases at V and 2 bases at J, with 9 bases between the two ends. The germline V gene encodes CDR1 SGHRS and CDR2 YFSETQ. The CDR3 loop spans 13 amino acids. In DNA form, the CDR3 reads TGCGCCAGCAGCCGGGGCCTACAAGAGACCCAGTACTTC. Translated: CASSRGLQETQYF. Full variable domain (rest looked up from reference TRBV5-1 and TRBJ2-5): KAGVTQTPRYLIKTRGQQVTLSCSPISGHRSVSWYQQTPGQGLQFLFEYFSETQRNKGNFPGRFSGRQFSNSRSEMNVSTLELGDSALYLCASSRGLQETQYFGPGTRLLVL.

In DNA form, the CDR3 reads TGTGCCAGCACTCTGGGACAGTTTGGAAACACCATATATTTT. The encoded protein is CASTLGQFGNTIYF. This sequence joins TRBV6-6 and TRBJ1-3; 7 bases are shared with TRBD1. Per the germline V gene, CDR1 is MNHNY and CDR2 is SVGAGI (reference sequence). The CDR3 extends over 14 amino acids. The ends lost 7 bases at V and 3 bases at J; junction bases unmatched: 6.

This chain connects TRBV10-3 to TRBJ2-1, with a weak D call TRBD2 (7 bases). Germline CDR1 ENHRY, CDR2 SYGVKD. The CDR3 sequence is 17 residues long. The V and J ends lost 7 bases and 5 bases respectively, with 24 bases between them. The DNA of the CDR3 is TGTGCCATCAATCAGGGGCTGGGGAGGGGTACTAACAATGAGCAGTTCTTC. Its protein product is CAINQGLGRGTNNEQFF.

The chain carries TRBV27 and TRBJ1-3, with D perhaps matching TRBD1 (6 bases). V dropped 6 bases and J dropped 4 bases, with 16 bases sitting between them. Germline V gene sequence: CDR1 MNHEY, CDR2 SMNVEV (reference sequence). There are 15 residues in the CDR3. The CDR3 DNA reads as TGTGCCAGCAGCCCCCTTACAGGGAAGGGAAACACCATATATTTT. It is translated as CASSPLTGKGNTIYF.

The chain is built from TRBV6-1 and TRBJ1-1; D uncertain. Between the trimmed V and J ends, which lost 0 bases and 4 bases, there was a span of 6 bases. This CDR3 contains 13 residues. Germline lookup yields CDR1 MNHNS and CDR2 SASEGT. The DNA of the CDR3 is TGTGCCAGCAGTGAAGCTTACAGCACTGAAGCTTTCTTT. Translated, it gives CASSEAYSTEAFF.

This sequence joins TRBV2 and TRBJ1-1; D ambiguous. This CDR3 is built from 15 residues. Germline-derived CDR1 and CDR2 are SNHLY and FYNNEI. V dropped 3 bases and J dropped 2 bases, with 13 bases sitting between them. CDR3 sequence reads: CASSEGDQLNTEAFF. CDR3 sequence (DNA): TGTGCCAGCAGTGAGGGTGACCAGTTAAACACTGAAGCTTTCTTT.

This clone was counted between two and nine times. The chain couples TRBV6-6 to TRBJ1-1; D is perhaps TRBD1 (5 bases). The CDR3 runs 15 residues. Per the germline V gene, CDR1 is MNHNY and CDR2 is SVGAGI (reference sequence). The V and J ends lost 0 bases and 1 base respectively, with 9 bases between them. In DNA form, the CDR3 reads TGTGCCAGCAGTTACTCGATGGGGGGGAACACTGAAGCTTTCTTT. Protein: CASSYSMGGNTEAFF.